The rows below give T cell receptor beta chains drawn from one sample of a study of T cells in localized non-small cell lung cancer. Libraries were prepared by immunoSEQ multiplex PCR; TCRdb keeps only in-frame clonotypes and omits some of them. Found here are 52,000 or so clones, 70% to 90% of them singletons; the top ten hold more than 15%. This material consisted of peripheral blood, taken before any cancer treatment. Every receptor here comes from a male donor aged 60 or over with stage III squamous cell lung carcinoma. Each CDR3 is given with its conserved first and last residue. D genes are given only for firm matches. Clone size is stated in some rows and not others, as once, few, many or a class when expanded.

CDR3aa,CDR3nt,abundance,v_gene,j_gene,d_gene
CASSLGGATGELFF,TGTGCCAGCAGCTTGGGCGGGGCCACCGGGGAGCTGTTTTTT,.,TRBV5-4,TRBJ2-2,.
CASSSPTSSGNTIYF,TGCGCCAGCAGCTCACCGACTTCCTCTGGAAACACCATATATTTT,.,TRBV5-1,TRBJ1-3,.
CASSEQGNTEAFF,TGTGCCAGCAGTGAGCAGGGGAACACTGAAGCTTTCTTT,many,TRBV6-1,TRBJ1-1,.
CASSLLAVSNTGELFF,TGCGCCAGCAGTTTGTTAGCGGTATCGAACACCGGGGAGCTGTTTTTT,.,TRBV5-1,TRBJ2-2,.
CATSGTGDTQYF,TGTGCCACCAGCGGAACGGGGGATACGCAGTATTTT,.,TRBV15,TRBJ2-3,.
CASSPALPSYNEQFF,TGTGCCAGCAGCCCCGCTCTGCCTTCGTACAATGAGCAGTTCTTC,.,TRBV7-2,TRBJ2-1,.
CASSRGLADTDTQYF,TGTGCCAGCAGCCGAGGACTAGCGGACACAGATACGCAGTATTTT,.,TRBV5-5,TRBJ2-3,TRBD2
CASSDLRGGNTGELFF,TGTGCCAGCAGTGACCTCAGGGGGGGGAACACCGGGGAGCTGTTTTTT,few,TRBV6-1,TRBJ2-2,.
CSVEAKQGSWNTGELFF,TGCAGCGTTGAAGCGAAACAGGGGTCCTGGAACACCGGGGAGCTGTTTTTT,.,TRBV29-1,TRBJ2-2,TRBD1
CAWSSNYGYTF,TGTGCCTGGAGCAGTAACTATGGCTACACCTTC,.,TRBV30,TRBJ1-2,.
CASSFSALGRSTQYF,TGTGCCAGCAGCTTTTCCGCGCTAGGGCGCAGTACGCAGTATTTT,.,TRBV7-3,TRBJ2-3,.
CASSLIPLYEQYF,TGTGCCAGCAGCTTAATCCCGCTCTACGAGCAGTACTTC,.,TRBV7-3,TRBJ2-7,.
CASSGVGTQETQYF,TGTGCCAGCAGCGGGGTTGGGACCCAAGAGACCCAGTACTTC,.,TRBV25-1,TRBJ2-5,.
CASSLVYQMGQGDYGYTF,TGCGCCAGCAGCTTGGTCTATCAAATGGGACAGGGAGACTATGGCTACACCTTC,.,TRBV5-1,TRBJ1-2,TRBD1
CASSSWTEDYEQYF,TGTGCCAGCAGCTCCTGGACGGAGGACTACGAGCAGTACTTC,.,TRBV7-9,TRBJ2-7,.
CASSLSGSSYEQYF,TGTGCCAGCAGCTTGAGCGGAAGCTCCTACGAGCAGTACTTC,.,TRBV5-4,TRBJ2-7,.
CASSTGWDRANYGYTF,TGTGCCAGCAGCACAGGATGGGACAGGGCCAACTATGGCTACACCTTC,.,TRBV5-6,TRBJ1-2,TRBD1
CASSPRVTVSGANVLTF,TGTGCCAGCTCACCACGAGTAACGGTCTCTGGGGCCAACGTCCTGACTTTC,.,TRBV18,TRBJ2-6,.
CASSLLPDTSYEQYF,TGCGCCAGCAGCTTGTTACCTGACACATCCTACGAGCAGTACTTC,.,TRBV5-1,TRBJ2-7,.
CASSLMAGGPNTEAFF,TGTGCCAGCAGTTTAATGGCAGGGGGCCCGAACACTGAAGCTTTCTTT,.,TRBV27,TRBJ1-1,TRBD1
CASSPFWQDSNQPQHF,TGCGCCAGCAGCCCTTTTTGGCAGGATAGCAATCAGCCCCAGCATTTT,.,TRBV4-1,TRBJ1-5,.
CASSVDQGEGAKNIQYF,TGTGCCAGCAGCGTAGATCAAGGGGAAGGAGCCAAAAACATTCAGTACTTC,.,TRBV9,TRBJ2-4,.
CASSFQGNTEAFF,TGTGCCAGCAGCTTTCAGGGGAACACTGAAGCTTTCTTT,once,TRBV7-3,TRBJ1-1,.
CASGTEGNQPQHF,TGTGCCAGCGGGACAGAGGGCAATCAGCCCCAGCATTTT,.,TRBV2,TRBJ1-5,TRBD1
CALSSTGLAGGSSYNEQFF,TGTGCCTTATCCTCAACGGGACTAGCGGGAGGAAGCTCCTACAATGAGCAGTTCTTC,.,TRBV30,TRBJ2-1,TRBD2
CSGTMATNEKLFF,TGCAGCGGGACTATGGCAACTAATGAAAAACTGTTTTTT,.,TRBV29-1,TRBJ1-4,.
CASSSPSRGALVKNIQYF,TGTGCCAGCAGCTCACCAAGTCGGGGGGCGTTAGTCAAAAACATTCAGTACTTC,.,TRBV7-9,TRBJ2-4,.
CASSLWGQGEKLFF,TGTGCCAGCAGTTTATGGGGACAGGGGGAAAAACTGTTTTTT,.,TRBV27,TRBJ1-4,TRBD1
CASSVGGLAGLGWDTQYF,TGTGCCAGCAGCGTAGGGGGACTAGCGGGGCTTGGCTGGGATACGCAGTATTTT,.,TRBV9,TRBJ2-3,TRBD2
CASSRIQGGGETQYF,TGTGCCAGCAGCCGTATACAGGGAGGTGGCGAGACCCAGTACTTC,.,TRBV11-1,TRBJ2-5,.
CASFSGRNSPLHF,TGTGCCAGCTTCTCGGGAAGAAATTCACCCCTCCACTTT,.,TRBV6-5,TRBJ1-6,.
CAWTERYGYTF,TGTGCCTGGACCGAAAGGTATGGCTACACCTTC,.,TRBV30,TRBJ1-2,.
CASSLTSTSGGADTQYF,TGCGCCAGCAGCTTAACCTCGACTAGCGGGGGGGCAGATACGCAGTATTTT,.,TRBV5-1,TRBJ2-3,TRBD2
CASSLRVLNTEAFF,TGTGCCAGCAGCCTCAGGGTTTTGAACACTGAAGCTTTCTTT,.,TRBV2,TRBJ1-1,.
CASSFRHSSYNEQFF,TGTGCCAGCAGTTTCCGACACAGCTCCTACAATGAGCAGTTCTTC,.,TRBV27,TRBJ2-1,.
CSVQQGYTDTQYF,TGCAGCGTTCAACAGGGGTACACAGATACGCAGTATTTT,.,TRBV29-1,TRBJ2-3,TRBD1
CAWSHGTGFTEAFF,TGTGCCTGGAGCCACGGAACAGGGTTCACTGAAGCTTTCTTT,.,TRBV30,TRBJ1-1,.
CASSLAGGEDEQYF,TGCGCCAGCAGCTTGGCAGGGGGTGAAGACGAGCAGTACTTC,.,TRBV5-1,TRBJ2-7,TRBD1
CASSLESRLDTQYF,TGTGCCAGCAGCTTGGAATCTCGGCTAGATACGCAGTATTTT,.,TRBV5-4,TRBJ2-3,.
CASSRDRGLRQPQHF,TGTGCCAGCAGCCGGGACAGGGGGCTTCGTCAGCCCCAGCATTTT,.,TRBV4-2,TRBJ1-5,TRBD1
CASSVGDNYEQYF,TGTGCCAGCAGCGTTGGAGACAACTACGAGCAGTACTTC,.,TRBV9,TRBJ2-7,.
CATSREYRNTEAFF,TGTGCCACCAGCAGAGAGTACAGGAACACTGAAGCTTTCTTT,.,TRBV15,TRBJ1-1,.
CASSFGGGRRPYEQYF,TGTGCCAGCAGCTTCGGTGGGGGGCGCAGGCCCTACGAGCAGTACTTC,.,TRBV7-9,TRBJ2-7,.
CASSVAWAYNEQFF,TGTGCCAGCAGCGTAGCTTGGGCCTACAATGAGCAGTTCTTC,.,TRBV9,TRBJ2-1,.
CASSFTSGSYEQYF,TGCGCCAGCAGCTTCACCAGTGGTTCCTACGAGCAGTACTTC,.,TRBV5-1,TRBJ2-7,.
CAWSVGTEAFF,TGTGCCTGGAGTGTGGGCACTGAAGCTTTCTTT,few,TRBV30,TRBJ1-1,.
CASSSGQGWDTQYF,TGCGCCAGCAGCTCGGGACAGGGGTGGGATACGCAGTATTTT,.,TRBV5-1,TRBJ2-3,TRBD1
CASSEYGDTQYF,TGTGCCAGCAGTGAGTACGGGGATACGCAGTATTTT,.,TRBV6-1,TRBJ2-3,.
CASTSQTGEVFGYTF,TGTGCCAGCACCTCCCAGACAGGGGAAGTCTTCGGCTACACCTTC,.,TRBV7-2,TRBJ1-2,TRBD1
CASSTRDSAPLHF,TGTGCCAGCAGCACCCGGGACAGTGCACCCCTCCACTTT,.,TRBV7-2,TRBJ1-6,TRBD1
CAIRMDRNEKLFF,TGTGCCATCAGGATGGACAGAAATGAAAAACTGTTTTTT,.,TRBV10-3,TRBJ1-4,.
CASSFQETQYF,TGTGCCAGCAGCTTCCAAGAGACCCAGTACTTC,.,TRBV7-8,TRBJ2-5,.
CASSLAVGGVQDTQYF,TGTGCCAGCAGCTTAGCGGTCGGCGGGGTTCAGGATACGCAGTATTTT,.,TRBV7-2,TRBJ2-3,.
CASSAGNGNQPQHF,TGTGCCAGCAGTGCAGGGAATGGAAATCAGCCCCAGCATTTT,.,TRBV2,TRBJ1-5,.
CASSLGGPTYEQYF,TGTGCCAGCAGCCTCGGGGGACCTACCTACGAGCAGTACTTC,.,TRBV5-8,TRBJ2-7,.
CASSFIPQDTEAFF,TGCGCCAGCAGCTTTATACCTCAGGACACTGAAGCTTTCTTT,.,TRBV5-1,TRBJ1-1,.
CASSVEQGMNTGELFF,TGTGCCAGCAGCGTAGAACAGGGGATGAACACCGGGGAGCTGTTTTTT,.,TRBV9,TRBJ2-2,TRBD1
CATITRGVGTEAFF,TGTGCCACCATAACCCGGGGAGTTGGAACTGAAGCTTTCTTT,.,TRBV19,TRBJ1-1,.